The 16 T cell receptor beta chains below were found in one sample sequenced in a study of CXCR3-negative and CXCR3-positive naive CD8 T cells. Researchers prepared the TRB cDNA libraries using 5' RACE with UMI labels. TCRdb reprocessed the 5' RACE reads and stores each CDR3 protein as one record, lacking DNA. The sample holds more than 50,000 distinct CDR3 sequences. Sequenced material: naive CXCR3- CD8+ T cells from blood. Noted subset: CD45RO-CCR7+CD27+CD95- naive CD8+ T cells lacking CXCR3 (TNR3-). These TCRs come from a human donor in good health. Some clones in this sample may be carry-over from other donors' samples.

This chain connects TRBV5-1 to TRBJ2-7; the D gene TCRdb calls, TRBD1, cannot be checked with no DNA. Germline V lookup: CDR1 SGHRS, CDR2 YFSETQ. This CDR3 region has 16 residues. This CDR3 reads CASSSWTGQLEYEQYF. Using reference TRBV5-1 and TRBJ2-7 for the parts outside the CDR3, the full variable domain is KAGVTQTPRYLIKTRGQQVTLSCSPISGHRSVSWYQQTPGQGLQFLFEYFSETQRNKGNFPGRFSGRQFSNSRSEMNVSTLELGDSALYLCASSSWTGQLEYEQYFGPGTRLTVT.

The chain recombines TRBV20-1 with TRBJ2-1; TCRdb's assignment of TRBD1 cannot be checked, as there is no DNA. The germline V gene encodes CDR1 DFQATT and CDR2 SNEGSKA (reference sequence). The CDR3 loop spans 17 amino acids. This CDR3 reads CSARDLWRGSFYNEQFF.

The genes are TRBV7-9 and TRBJ2-3; the D call of TRBD2 rests on TCRdb alone, since no DNA is present to check it. The CDR3 runs 14 residues. Germline CDR1 and CDR2: SEHNR and FQNEAQ (reference sequence). The CDR3 spells CASYGLAGPDTQYF.

The V call is TRBV6-5, the J call TRBJ2-5; TCRdb's D gene call, TRBD2, goes unchecked for lack of DNA. The CDR3 runs to 17 residues. CDR1 and CDR2 from the germline V gene are MNHEY and SVGAGI. CDR3 residues: CASRTTSGGAYQETQYF.

The chain is built from TRBV30 and TRBJ2-7. Germline lookup yields CDR1 GTSNPN and CDR2 SVGIG (reference sequence). The CDR3 consists of 14 residues. CDR3 amino acids: CAWQQDRSSYEQYF.

The V call is TRBV7-3, the J call TRBJ2-1. This CDR3 contains 13 residues. Germline CDR1 reads SGHTA; CDR2 reads FQGTGA. Here the CDR3 reads CASSLSLINEQFF. The complete variable domain, with remaining parts taken from reference TRBV7-3 and TRBJ2-1, reads GAGVSQTPSNKVTEKGKYVELRCDPISGHTALYWYRQSLGQGPEFLIYFQGTGAADDSGLPNDRFFAVRPEGSVSTLKIQRTERGDSAVYLCASSLSLINEQFFGPGTRLTVL.

The chain links TRBV5-6 to TRBJ1-5. Germline values: CDR1 SGHDT, CDR2 YYEEEE. This CDR3 comprises 14 residues. The CDR3 protein is CASSLRPSNQPQHF. Using reference TRBV5-6 and TRBJ1-5 for the parts outside the CDR3, the full variable domain is DAGVTQSPTHLIKTRGQQVTLRCSPKSGHDTVSWYQQALGQGPQFIFQYYEEEERQRGNFPDRFSGHQFPNYSSELNVNALLLGDSALYLCASSLRPSNQPQHFGDGTRLSIL.

The gene calls are TRBV28 and TRBJ2-7; as DNA is missing, the TRBD1 call by TCRdb cannot be tested. Per the germline V gene, CDR1 is MDHEN and CDR2 is SYDVKM. The CDR3 is 14 residues long. The CDR3 reads CASTPFRETYEQYF.

The chain employs TRBV6-4 and TRBJ1-1. The CDR3 length is 14 residues. Per germline, CDR1 MRHNA and CDR2 SNTAGT. The CDR3 sequence: CASSDSPENTEAFF.

This sequence joins TRBV20-1 and TRBJ2-1; TCRdb lists TRBD2, though no DNA is available to test this call. The CDR3 is 18 residues long. Germline loops: CDR1 DFQATT, CDR2 SNEGSKA (reference sequence). The CDR3 protein is CSANDELAGGFSYNEQFF.

J is TRBJ1-2 and V is TRBV28; lacking DNA, the TRBD1 call made by TCRdb goes unchecked. Germline values: CDR1 MDHEN, CDR2 SYDVKM. The CDR3 has 14 residues. CDR3 protein: CASRLRGTNYGYTF.

The chain's CDR3 is CSARDRGLAGHEQYF. The genes are TRBV20-1 and TRBJ2-7; the D gene TCRdb calls, TRBD2, cannot be checked with no DNA. The CDR3 is 15 amino acids. Germline CDR1 and CDR2: DFQATT and SNEGSKA (reference sequence).

The chain is built from TRBV4-3 and TRBJ1-6; TCRdb lists TRBD1, though no DNA is available to test this call. Germline V CDR1 and CDR2: LGHNA, YSLEER. The CDR3 has 18 amino acids. The CDR3 reads CASSQRTPRGISNSPLHF.

The chain combines TRBV19 with TRBJ2-2; as DNA is missing, the TRBD2 call by TCRdb cannot be tested. The CDR3 contains 15 residues. CDR1 LNHDA and CDR2 SQIVND come from the germline V gene (reference sequence). The CDR3 spells CASSSVAGGTGELFF. The full variable domain, with the rest looked up from reference TRBV19 and TRBJ2-2, is DGGITQSPKYLFRKEGQNVTLSCEQNLNHDAMYWYRQDPGQGLRLIYYSQIVNDFQKGDIAEGYSVSREKKESFPLTVTSAQKNPTAFYLCASSSVAGGTGELFFGEGSRLTVL.

This chain links TRBV19 with TRBJ2-5; TCRdb outputs TRBD2, but without DNA this stays unchecked. CDR1 and CDR2 (germline): LNHDA, SQIVND (reference sequence). This CDR3 contains 15 residues. The CDR3 loop reads CASSIGTRGGETQYF.

The V gene is TRBV29-1, the J gene TRBJ1-2; TCRdb calls TRBD1, which cannot be checked without DNA. The germline CDR1 and CDR2 sequences are SQVTM and ANQGSEA. CDR3 length: 14 residues. CDR3 sequence: CSVEEDRVFNGYTF.